Following are 4 T cell receptor beta chains from one sample sequenced in a study of blood T cells in healthy people across ages. A second roughly 6 to 11 cycle PCR used barcoded and J-beta primers. MiXCR, run by TCRdb on the 5' RACE reads, gives a single entry per CDR3 protein. The data contain hundreds of thousands of distinct CDR3 sequences, 20% to 25% of them singletons. The specimen was blood. Receptor source: a man between 70 and 80 years old in good health.

In nucleotides, the CDR3 is TGTGCCTGGAGTGTGGCCAGGGATGTCCCTGGCTACACCTTC. This codes for CAWSVARDVPGYTF. This chain uses TRBV30 with TRBJ1-2, with D perhaps TRBD1 (5 bases). The CDR3 sequence is 14 residues long. Trimming took off 0 bases at V and 7 bases at J, with 15 bases between the two ends. Germline loops: CDR1 GTSNPN, CDR2 SVGIG (reference sequence).

The rearrangement joins TRBV5-1 to TRBJ2-5; 12 bases match TRBD2. V lost 2 bases to trimming and J lost 5 bases; unmatched junction nucleotides: 4. Germline V CDR1 and CDR2: SGHRS, YFSETQ. The CDR3 contains 15 residues. DNA of the CDR3: TGCGCCAGCAGCTTATCTAGCGGGGGGGCCGAGACCCAGTACTTC. Protein product: CASSLSSGGAETQYF.

This clonotype was counted only a few times. V is TRBV14 and J is TRBJ1-1; D not certain. The CDR3 covers 14 residues. In germline, CDR1 is SGHDN, CDR2 FVKESK. Between the trimmed V and J ends, which lost 4 bases and 3 bases, there was a span of 12 bases. As DNA, the CDR3 is TGTGCCAGCAGCCCCCGGGGTGTTGACACTGAAGCTTTCTTT. Its translation: CASSPRGVDTEAFF.

The V and J genes are TRBV5-1 and TRBJ2-6; D remains unclear. V lost 0 bases and J lost 0, with 4 bases in between. CDR1 and CDR2 (germline): SGHRS, YFSETQ. CDR3 length: 15 residues. Here the CDR3 reads CASSLVFSGANVLTF. Here the CDR3 DNA reads TGCGCCAGCAGCTTGGTGTTCTCTGGGGCCAACGTCCTGACTTTC.